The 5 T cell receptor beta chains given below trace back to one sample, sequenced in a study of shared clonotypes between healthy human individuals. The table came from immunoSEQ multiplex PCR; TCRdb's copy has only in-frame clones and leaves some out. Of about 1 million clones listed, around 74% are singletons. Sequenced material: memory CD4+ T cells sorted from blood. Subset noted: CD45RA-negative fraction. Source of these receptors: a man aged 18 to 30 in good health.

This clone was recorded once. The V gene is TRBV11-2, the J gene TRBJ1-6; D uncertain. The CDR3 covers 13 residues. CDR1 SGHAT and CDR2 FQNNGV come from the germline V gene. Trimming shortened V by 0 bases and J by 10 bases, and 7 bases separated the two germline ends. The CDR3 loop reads CASSLEVLSPLHF. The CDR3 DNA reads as TGTGCCAGCAGCTTAGAGGTTCTGTCACCCCTCCACTTT. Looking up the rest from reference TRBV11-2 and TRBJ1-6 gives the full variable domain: EAGVAQSPRYKIIEKRQSVAFWCNPISGHATLYWYQQILGQGPKLLIQFQNNGVVDDSQLPKDRFSAERLKGVDSTLKIQPAKLEDSAVYLCASSLEVLSPLHFGNGTRLTVT.

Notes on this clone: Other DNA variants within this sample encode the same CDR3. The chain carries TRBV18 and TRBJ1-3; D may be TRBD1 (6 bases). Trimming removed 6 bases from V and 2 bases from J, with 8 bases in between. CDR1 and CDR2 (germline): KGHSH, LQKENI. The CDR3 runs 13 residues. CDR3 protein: CASSTGTGNTIYF. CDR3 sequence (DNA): TGTGCCAGCTCCACAGGGACTGGAAACACCATATATTTT.

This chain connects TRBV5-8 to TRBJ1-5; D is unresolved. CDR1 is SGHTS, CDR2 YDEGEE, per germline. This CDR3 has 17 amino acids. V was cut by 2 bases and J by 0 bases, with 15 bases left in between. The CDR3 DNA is TGTGCCAGCAGCTTTGAAGGGATGGGGAGTAGCAATCAGCCCCAGCATTTT. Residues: CASSFEGMGSSNQPQHF.

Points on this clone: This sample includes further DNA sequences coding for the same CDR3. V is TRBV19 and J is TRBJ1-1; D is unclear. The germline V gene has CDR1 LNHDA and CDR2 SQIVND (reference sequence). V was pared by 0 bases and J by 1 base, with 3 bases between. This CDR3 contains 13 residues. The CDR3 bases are TGTGCCAGTAGTATAGATAGGAACACTGAAGCTTTCTTT. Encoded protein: CASSIDRNTEAFF.

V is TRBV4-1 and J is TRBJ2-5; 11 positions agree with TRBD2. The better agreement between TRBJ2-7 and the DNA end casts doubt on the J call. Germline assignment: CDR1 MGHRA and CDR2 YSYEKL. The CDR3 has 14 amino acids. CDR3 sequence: CASKTLAGGGEQYF. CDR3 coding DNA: TGCGCCAGCAAAACTCTAGCGGGGGGTGGCGAGCAGTACTTC.